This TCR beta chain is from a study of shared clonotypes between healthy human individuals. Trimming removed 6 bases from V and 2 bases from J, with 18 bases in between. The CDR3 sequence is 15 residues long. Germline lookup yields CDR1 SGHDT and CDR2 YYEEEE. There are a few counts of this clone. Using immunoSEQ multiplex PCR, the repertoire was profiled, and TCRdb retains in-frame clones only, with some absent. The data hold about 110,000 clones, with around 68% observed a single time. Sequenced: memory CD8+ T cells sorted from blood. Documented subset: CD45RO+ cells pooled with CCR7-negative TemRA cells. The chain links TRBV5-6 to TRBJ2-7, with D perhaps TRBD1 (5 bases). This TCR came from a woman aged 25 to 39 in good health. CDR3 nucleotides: TGTGCCAGCACCCTCAGGGCAGGGATAGCCTACGAGCAGTACTTC. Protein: CASTLRAGIAYEQYF.